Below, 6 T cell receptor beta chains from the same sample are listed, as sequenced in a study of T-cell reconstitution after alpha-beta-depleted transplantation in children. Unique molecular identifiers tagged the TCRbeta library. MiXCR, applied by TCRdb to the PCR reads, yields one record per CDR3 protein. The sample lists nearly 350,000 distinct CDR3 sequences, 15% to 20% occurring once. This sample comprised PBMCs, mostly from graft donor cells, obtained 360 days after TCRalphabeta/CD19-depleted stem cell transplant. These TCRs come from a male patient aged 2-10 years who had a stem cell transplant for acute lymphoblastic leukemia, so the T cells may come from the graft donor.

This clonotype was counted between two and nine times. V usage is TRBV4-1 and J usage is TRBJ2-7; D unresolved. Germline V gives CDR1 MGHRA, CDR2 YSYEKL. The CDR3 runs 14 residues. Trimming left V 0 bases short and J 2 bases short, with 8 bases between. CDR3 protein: CASSQEANPYEQYF. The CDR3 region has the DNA TGCGCCAGCAGCCAAGAGGCCAACCCCTACGAGCAGTACTTC.

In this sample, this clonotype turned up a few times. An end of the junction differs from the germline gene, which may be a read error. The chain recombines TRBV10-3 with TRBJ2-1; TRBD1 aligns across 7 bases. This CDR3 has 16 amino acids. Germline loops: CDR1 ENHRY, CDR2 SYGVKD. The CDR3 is CAISGRDSSSHNEQFF. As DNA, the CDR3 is TGTGCCATCAGTGGCCGGGACAGCAGCTCCCACAATGAGCAGTTCTTC.

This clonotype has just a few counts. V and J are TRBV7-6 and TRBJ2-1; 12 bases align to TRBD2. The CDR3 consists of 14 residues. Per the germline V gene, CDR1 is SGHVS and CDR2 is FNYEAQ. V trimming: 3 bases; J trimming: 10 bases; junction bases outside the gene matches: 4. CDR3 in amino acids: CASSLSGLAGEQFF. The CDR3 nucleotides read TGTGCCAGCAGCTTGTCAGGACTAGCGGGAGAGCAGTTCTTC.

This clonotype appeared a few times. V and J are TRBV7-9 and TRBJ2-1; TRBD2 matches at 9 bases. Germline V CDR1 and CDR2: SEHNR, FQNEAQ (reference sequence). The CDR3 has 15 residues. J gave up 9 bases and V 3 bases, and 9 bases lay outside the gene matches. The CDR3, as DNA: TGTGCCAGCAGCTTGCGGCTAGCGGGAAATGGTGAGCAGTTCTTC. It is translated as CASSLRLAGNGEQFF.

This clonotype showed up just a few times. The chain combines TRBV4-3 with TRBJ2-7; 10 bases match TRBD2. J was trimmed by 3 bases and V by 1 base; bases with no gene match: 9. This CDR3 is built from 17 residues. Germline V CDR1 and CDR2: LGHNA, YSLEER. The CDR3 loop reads CASSQASPLAGVYEQYF. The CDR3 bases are TGCGCCAGCAGCCAAGCTAGTCCGCTAGCGGGAGTCTACGAGCAGTACTTC.

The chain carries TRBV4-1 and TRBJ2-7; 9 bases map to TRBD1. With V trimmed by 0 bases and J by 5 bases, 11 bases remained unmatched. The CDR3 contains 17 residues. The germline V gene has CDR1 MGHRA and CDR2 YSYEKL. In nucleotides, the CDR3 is TGCGCCAGCAGCCAAGATAAGTGGGGACAGGGACAGGACGAGCAGTACTTC. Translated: CASSQDKWGQGQDEQYF.